This T cell receptor beta chain was captured in a study of T cells in Graves' hyperthyroidism and ophthalmopathy. The sample holds a few counts of this clonotype. Template material for amplifying TCR beta CDR3 regions consisted of RNA transcripts. First-round RT-PCR targeting the TCR CDR3 was performed with the HTBI primer set. Via MiXCR, TCRdb re-called the multiplex PCR reads, giving one row per CDR3 protein. The data show more than 450,000 distinct CDR3 sequences, about 20% seen once. Germline values: CDR1 LNHDA, CDR2 SQIVND (reference sequence). This CDR3 is 16 amino acids long. V dropped 3 bases and J dropped 0 bases, with 14 bases sitting between them.

This clonotype was sampled from a man aged 35 to 55 with Graves' ophthalmopathy. Sequenced input: blood. The rearrangement joins TRBV19 to TRBJ1-1; no clear D. CDR3 in DNA: TGTGCCAGTAGTATCGGGCCAGGAACCATGAACACTGAAGCTTTCTTT. Translating gives CASSIGPGTMNTEAFF.